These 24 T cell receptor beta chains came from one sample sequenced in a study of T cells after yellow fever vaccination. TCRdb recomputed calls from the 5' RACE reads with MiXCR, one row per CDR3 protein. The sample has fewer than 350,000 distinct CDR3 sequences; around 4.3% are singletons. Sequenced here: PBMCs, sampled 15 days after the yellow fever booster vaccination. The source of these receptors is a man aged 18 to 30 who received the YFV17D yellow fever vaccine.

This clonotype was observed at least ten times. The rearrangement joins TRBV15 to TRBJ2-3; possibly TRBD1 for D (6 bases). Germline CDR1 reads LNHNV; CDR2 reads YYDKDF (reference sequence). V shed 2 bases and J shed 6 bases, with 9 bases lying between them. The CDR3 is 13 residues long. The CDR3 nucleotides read TGTGCCACCAGCAGACCGCAGGGGGATACGCAGTATTTT. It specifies CATSRPQGDTQYF.

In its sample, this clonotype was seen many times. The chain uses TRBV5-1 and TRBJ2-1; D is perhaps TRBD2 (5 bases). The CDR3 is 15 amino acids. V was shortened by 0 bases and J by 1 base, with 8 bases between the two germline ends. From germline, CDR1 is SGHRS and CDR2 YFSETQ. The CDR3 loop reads CASSLGGISYNEQFF. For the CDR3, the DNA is TGCGCCAGCAGCTTGGGAGGGATTTCCTACAATGAGCAGTTCTTC.

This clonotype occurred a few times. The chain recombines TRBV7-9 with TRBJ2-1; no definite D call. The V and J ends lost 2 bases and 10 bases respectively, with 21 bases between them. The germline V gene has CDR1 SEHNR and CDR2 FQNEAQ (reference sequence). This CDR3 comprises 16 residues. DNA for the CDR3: TGTGCCAGCAGCTTAACAGCAAAAGCGCAAGTGTGGGAGCAGTTCTTC. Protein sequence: CASSLTAKAQVWEQFF. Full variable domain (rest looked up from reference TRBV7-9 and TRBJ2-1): DTGVSQNPRHKITKRGQNVTFRCDPISEHNRLYWYRQTLGQGPEFLTYFQNEAQLEKSRLLSDRFSAERPKGSFSTLEIQRTEQGDSAMYLCASSLTAKAQVWEQFFGPGTRLTVL.

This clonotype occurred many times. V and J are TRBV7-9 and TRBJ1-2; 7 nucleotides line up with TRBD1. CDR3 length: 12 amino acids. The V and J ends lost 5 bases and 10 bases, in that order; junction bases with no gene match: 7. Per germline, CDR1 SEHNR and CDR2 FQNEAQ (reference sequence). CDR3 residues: CASSTSTGFYTF. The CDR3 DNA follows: TGTGCCAGCAGCACGTCGACAGGGTTCTACACCTTC. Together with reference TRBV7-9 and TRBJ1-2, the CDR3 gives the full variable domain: DTGVSQNPRHKITKRGQNVTFRCDPISEHNRLYWYRQTLGQGPEFLTYFQNEAQLEKSRLLSDRFSAERPKGSFSTLEIQRTEQGDSAMYLCASSTSTGFYTFGSGTRLTVV.

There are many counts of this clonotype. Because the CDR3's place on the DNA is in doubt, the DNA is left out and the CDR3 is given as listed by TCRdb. The CDR3 protein is CASSSSGASNQPQHF. This sequence joins TRBV12-3 or TRBV12-4 and TRBJ1-5; TRBD1 is taken as the D call from the table, unchecked against the DNA. The CDR3 totals 15 residues, both ends included.

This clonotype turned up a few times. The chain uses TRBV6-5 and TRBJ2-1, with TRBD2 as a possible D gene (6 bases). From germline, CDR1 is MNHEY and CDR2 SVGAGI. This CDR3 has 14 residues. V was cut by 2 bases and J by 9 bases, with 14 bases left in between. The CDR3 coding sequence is TGTGCCAGCAGTTACGTGGGGGGTGGTTCTGAGCAGTTCTTC. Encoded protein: CASSYVGGGSEQFF.

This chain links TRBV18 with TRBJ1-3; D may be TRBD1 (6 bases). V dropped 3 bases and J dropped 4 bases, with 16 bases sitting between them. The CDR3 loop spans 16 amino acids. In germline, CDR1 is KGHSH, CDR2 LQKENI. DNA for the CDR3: TGTGCCAGCTCACCTCGGAACAGGGTAGACGGAAACACCATATATTTT. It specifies CASSPRNRVDGNTIYF. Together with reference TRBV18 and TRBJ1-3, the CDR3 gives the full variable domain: NAGVMQNPRHLVRRRGQEARLRCSPMKGHSHVYWYRQLPEEGLKFMVYLQKENIIDESGMPKERFSAEFPKEGPSILRIQQVVRGDSAAYFCASSPRNRVDGNTIYFGEGSWLTVV.

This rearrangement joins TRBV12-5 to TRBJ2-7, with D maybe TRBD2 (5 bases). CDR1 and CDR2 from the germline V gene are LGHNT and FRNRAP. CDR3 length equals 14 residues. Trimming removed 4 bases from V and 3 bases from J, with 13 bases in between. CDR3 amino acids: CASGSREAGYEQYF. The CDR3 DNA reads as TGTGCTAGTGGTTCACGGGAAGCAGGCTACGAGCAGTACTTC.

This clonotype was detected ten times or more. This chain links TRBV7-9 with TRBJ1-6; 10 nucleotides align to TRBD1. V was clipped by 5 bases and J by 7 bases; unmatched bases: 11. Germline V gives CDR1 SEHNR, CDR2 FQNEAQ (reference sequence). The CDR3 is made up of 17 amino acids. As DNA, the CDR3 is TGTGCCAGCAGCCAGAGGGACAGGGGAATCGAGAATTCACCCCTCCACTTT. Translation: CASSQRDRGIENSPLHF.

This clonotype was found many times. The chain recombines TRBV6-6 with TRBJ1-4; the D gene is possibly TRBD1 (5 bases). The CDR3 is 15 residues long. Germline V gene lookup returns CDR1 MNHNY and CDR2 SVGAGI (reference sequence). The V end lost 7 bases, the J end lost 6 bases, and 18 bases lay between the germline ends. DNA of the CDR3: TGTGCCAGCACAAATAGCGGGACTGGGGATGAAAAACTGTTTTTT. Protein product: CASTNSGTGDEKLFF.

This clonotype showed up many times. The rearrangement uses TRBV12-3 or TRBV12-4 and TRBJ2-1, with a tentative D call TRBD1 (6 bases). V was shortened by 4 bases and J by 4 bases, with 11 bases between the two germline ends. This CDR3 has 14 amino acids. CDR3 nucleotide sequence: TGTGCCAGCAGTTGGCAGGACAGATACAATGAGCAGTTCTTC. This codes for CASSWQDRYNEQFF.

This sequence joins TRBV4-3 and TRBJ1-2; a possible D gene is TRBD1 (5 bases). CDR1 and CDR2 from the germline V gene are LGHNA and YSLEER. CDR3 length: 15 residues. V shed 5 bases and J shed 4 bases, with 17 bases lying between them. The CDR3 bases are TGCGCCAGCAGCTCCGGGGGGAGATCTTCCTATGGCTACACCTTC. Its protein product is CASSSGGRSSYGYTF.

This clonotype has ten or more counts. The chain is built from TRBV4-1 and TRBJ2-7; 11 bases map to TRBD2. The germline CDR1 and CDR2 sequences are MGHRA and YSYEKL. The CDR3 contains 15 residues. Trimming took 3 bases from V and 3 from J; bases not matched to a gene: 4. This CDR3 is CASSQGTSGLYEQYF. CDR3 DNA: TGCGCCAGCAGCCAGGGGACTAGCGGTCTCTACGAGCAGTACTTC.

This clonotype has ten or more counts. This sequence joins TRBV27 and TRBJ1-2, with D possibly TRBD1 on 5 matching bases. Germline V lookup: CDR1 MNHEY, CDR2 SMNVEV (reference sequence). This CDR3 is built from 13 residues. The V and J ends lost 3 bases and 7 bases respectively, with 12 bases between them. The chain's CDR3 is CASSFRDLSGYTF. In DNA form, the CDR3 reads TGTGCCAGCAGTTTCCGGGACTTATCTGGCTACACCTTC.

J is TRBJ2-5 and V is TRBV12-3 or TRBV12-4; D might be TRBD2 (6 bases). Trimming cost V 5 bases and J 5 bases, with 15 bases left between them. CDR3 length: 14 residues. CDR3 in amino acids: CASSRQAAGETQYF. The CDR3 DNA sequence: TGTGCCAGCAGTCGGCAAGCCGCGGGGGAGACCCAGTACTTC.

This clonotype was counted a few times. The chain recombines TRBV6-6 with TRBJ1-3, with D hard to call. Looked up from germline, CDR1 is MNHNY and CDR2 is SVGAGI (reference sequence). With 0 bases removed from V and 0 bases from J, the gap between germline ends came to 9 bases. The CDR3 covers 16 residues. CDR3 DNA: TGTGCCAGCAGTTACTCGGAGGGCGTCTCTGGAAACACCATATATTTT. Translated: CASSYSEGVSGNTIYF.

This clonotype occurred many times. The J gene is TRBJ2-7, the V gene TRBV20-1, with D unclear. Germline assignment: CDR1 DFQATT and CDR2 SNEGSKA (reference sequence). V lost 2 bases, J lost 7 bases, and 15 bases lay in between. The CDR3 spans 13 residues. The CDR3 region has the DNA TGCAGTGCTAGAAATGGCGCGGCGCGTGAGCAGTACGTC. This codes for CSARNGAAREQYV.

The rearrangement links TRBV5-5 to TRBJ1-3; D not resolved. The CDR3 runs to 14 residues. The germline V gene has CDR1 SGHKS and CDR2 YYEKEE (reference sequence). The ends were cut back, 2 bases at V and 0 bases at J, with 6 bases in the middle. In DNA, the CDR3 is TGTGCCAGCAGCTTTTCAGACTCTGGAAACACCATATATTTT. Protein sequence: CASSFSDSGNTIYF.

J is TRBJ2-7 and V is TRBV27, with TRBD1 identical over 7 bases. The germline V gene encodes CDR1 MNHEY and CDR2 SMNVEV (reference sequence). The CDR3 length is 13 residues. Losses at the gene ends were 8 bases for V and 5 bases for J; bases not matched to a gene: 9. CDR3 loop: CASGSDRSHEQYF. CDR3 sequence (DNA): TGTGCCAGCGGGTCGGACAGGTCCCACGAGCAGTACTTC.

CDR3: CASSQPGGPTETQYF. CDR3 in DNA: TGTGCCAGCAGCCAACCGGGGGGGCCCACAGAGACCCAGTACTTC. The gene calls are TRBV3-1 and TRBJ2-5; TRBD2 aligns across 8 bases. Germline values: CDR1 LGHDT, CDR2 YNNKEL (reference sequence). CDR3 size: 15 residues. The V segment lost 2 bases and the J segment 4 bases; nucleotides outside the gene matches: 6.

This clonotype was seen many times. DNA for the CDR3: TGCGCCAGCAGCTTGGGCGGGGGCTGGGAGACCCAGTACTTC. As protein: CASSLGGGWETQYF. The V gene is TRBV5-1, the J gene TRBJ2-5; D possibly corresponds to TRBD2 (7 bases). CDR1 is SGHRS, CDR2 YFSETQ, per germline. This CDR3 has 14 amino acids. Trimming stripped 0 bases from V and 5 bases from J, with 11 bases between.

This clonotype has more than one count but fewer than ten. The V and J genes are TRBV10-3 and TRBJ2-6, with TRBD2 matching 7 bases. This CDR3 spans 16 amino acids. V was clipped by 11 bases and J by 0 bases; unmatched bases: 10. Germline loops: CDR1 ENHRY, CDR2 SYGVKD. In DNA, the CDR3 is TGTGCCTCCTCGGGAGGATCACCCTCTGGGGCCAACGTCCTGACTTTC. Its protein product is CASSGGSPSGANVLTF.

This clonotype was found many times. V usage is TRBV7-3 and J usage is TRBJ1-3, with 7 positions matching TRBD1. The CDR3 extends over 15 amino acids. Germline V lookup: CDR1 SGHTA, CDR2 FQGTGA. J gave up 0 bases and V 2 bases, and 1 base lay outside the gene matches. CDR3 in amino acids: CASSLEGASGNTIYF. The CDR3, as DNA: TGTGCCAGCAGCTTAGAGGGGGCCTCTGGAAACACCATATATTTT.

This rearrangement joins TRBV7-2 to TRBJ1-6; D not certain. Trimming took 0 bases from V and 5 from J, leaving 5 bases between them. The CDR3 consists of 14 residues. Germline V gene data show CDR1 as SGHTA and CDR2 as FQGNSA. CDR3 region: CASSLAGNNSPLHF. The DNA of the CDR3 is TGTGCCAGCAGCTTAGCGGGAAATAATTCACCCCTCCACTTT.